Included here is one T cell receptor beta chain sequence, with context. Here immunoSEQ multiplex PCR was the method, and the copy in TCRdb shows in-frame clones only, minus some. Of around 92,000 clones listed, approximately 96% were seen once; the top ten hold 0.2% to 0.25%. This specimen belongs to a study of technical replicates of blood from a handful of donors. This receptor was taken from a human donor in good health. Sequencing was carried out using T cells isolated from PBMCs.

CDR3 coding DNA: TGTGCCAGCAGCTTGGTCCTGAGCCCTAATTCACCCCTCCACTTT. Translated, it gives CASSLVLSPNSPLHF. J is TRBJ1-6 and V is TRBV5-6; D not resolved. Germline V gene data show CDR1 as SGHDT and CDR2 as YYEEEE. V gave up 0 bases and J gave up 6 bases, with 10 bases separating them. The CDR3 has 15 residues.